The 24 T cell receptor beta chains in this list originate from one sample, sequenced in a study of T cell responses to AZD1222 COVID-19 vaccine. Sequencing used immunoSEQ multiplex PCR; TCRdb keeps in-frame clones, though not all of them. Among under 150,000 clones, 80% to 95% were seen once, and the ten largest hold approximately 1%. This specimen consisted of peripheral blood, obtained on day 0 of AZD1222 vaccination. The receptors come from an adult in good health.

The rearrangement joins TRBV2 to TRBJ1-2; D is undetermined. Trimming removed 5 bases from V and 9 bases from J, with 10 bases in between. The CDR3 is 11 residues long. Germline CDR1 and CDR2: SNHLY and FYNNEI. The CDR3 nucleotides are TGTGCCAGCAGTTCCGACTGGAGCTACACCTTC. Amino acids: CASSSDWSYTF.

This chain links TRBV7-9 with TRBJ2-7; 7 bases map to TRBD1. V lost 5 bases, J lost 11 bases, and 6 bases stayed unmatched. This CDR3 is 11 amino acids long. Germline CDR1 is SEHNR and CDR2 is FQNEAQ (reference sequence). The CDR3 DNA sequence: TGTGCCAGCAGCCGTGGGACAGTAGAGTACTTC. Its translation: CASSRGTVEYF.

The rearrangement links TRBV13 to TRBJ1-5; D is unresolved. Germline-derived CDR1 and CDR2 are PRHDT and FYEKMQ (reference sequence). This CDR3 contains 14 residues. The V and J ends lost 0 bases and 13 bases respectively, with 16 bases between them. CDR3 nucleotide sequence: TGTGCCAGCAGCTTAGGGGAGGGTCACCTCCCTCAGCATTTT. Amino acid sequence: CASSLGEGHLPQHF.

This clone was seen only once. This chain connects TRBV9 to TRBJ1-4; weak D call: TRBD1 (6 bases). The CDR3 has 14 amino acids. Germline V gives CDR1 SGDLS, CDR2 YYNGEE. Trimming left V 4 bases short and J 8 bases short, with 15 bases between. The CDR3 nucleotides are TGTGCCAGCAGCACTCCAGGGGTGGGGGAAAAACTGTTTTTT. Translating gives CASSTPGVGEKLFF.

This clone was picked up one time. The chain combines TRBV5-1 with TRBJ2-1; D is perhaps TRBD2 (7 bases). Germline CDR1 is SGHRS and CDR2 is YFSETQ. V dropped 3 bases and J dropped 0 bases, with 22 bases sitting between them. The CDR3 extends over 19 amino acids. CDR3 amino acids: CASSSLEGVAGRSYNEQFF. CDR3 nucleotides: TGCGCCAGCAGCTCATTAGAGGGGGTAGCGGGTCGCTCCTACAATGAGCAGTTCTTC.

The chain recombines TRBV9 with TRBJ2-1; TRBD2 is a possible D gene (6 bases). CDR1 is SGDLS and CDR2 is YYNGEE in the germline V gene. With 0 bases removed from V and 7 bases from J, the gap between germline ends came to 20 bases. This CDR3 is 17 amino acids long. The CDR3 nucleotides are TGTGCCAGCAGCGTAGCCCAGGTCGGGGGAGCGAGAAATGAGCAGTTCTTC. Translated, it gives CASSVAQVGGARNEQFF.

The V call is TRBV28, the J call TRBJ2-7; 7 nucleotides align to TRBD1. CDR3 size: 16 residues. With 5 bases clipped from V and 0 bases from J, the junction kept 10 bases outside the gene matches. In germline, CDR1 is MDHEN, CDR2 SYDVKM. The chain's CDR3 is CASSPPTAGGSYEQYF. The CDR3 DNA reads TGTGCCAGCAGTCCGCCTACTGCAGGGGGCTCCTACGAGCAGTACTTC. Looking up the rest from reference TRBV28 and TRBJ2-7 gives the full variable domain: DVKVTQSSRYLVKRTGEKVFLECVQDMDHENMFWYRQDPGLGLRLIYFSYDVKMKEKGDIPEGYSVSREKKERFSLILESASTNQTSMYLCASSPPTAGGSYEQYFGPGTRLTVT.

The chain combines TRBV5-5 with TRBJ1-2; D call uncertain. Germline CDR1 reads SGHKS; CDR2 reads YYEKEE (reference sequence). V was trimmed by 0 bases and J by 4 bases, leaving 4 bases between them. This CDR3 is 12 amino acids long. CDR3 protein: CASSLAGYGYTF. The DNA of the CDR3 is TGTGCCAGCAGCTTGGCGGGCTATGGCTACACCTTC.

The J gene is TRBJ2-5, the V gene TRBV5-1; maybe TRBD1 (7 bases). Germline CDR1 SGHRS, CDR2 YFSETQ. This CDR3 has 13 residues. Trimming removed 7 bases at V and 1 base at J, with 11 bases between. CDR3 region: CASWGDSQETQYF. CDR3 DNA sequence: TGCGCCAGCTGGGGGGACAGCCAAGAGACCCAGTACTTC.

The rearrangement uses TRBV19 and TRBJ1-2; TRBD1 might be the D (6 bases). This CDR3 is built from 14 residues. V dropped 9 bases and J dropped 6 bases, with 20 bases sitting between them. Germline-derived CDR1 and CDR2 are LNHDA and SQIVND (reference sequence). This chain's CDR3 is CASLSGGQGNGYTF. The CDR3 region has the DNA TGTGCCAGCCTGAGTGGGGGGCAGGGGAATGGCTACACCTTC.

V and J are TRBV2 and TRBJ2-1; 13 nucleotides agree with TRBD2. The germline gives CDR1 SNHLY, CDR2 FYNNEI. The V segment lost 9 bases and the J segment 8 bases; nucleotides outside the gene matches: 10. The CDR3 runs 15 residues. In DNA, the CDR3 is TGTGCCAGTAAATCCGGGACTAGCGGGAAAGATGAGCAGTTCTTC. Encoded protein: CASKSGTSGKDEQFF.

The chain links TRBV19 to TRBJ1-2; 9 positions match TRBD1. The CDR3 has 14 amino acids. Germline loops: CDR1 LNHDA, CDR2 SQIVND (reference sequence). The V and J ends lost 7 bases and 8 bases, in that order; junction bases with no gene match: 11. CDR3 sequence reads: CASIRTGELGGYTF. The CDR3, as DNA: TGTGCCAGTATCCGGACAGGGGAACTCGGGGGCTACACCTTC. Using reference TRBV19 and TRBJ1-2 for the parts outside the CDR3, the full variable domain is DGGITQSPKYLFRKEGQNVTLSCEQNLNHDAMYWYRQDPGQGLRLIYYSQIVNDFQKGDIAEGYSVSREKKESFPLTVTSAQKNPTAFYLCASIRTGELGGYTFGSGTRLTVV.

CDR3 sequence reads: CASSQWTGANTGELFF. The CDR3 DNA sequence: TGTGCCAGCAGCCAGTGGACAGGGGCGAACACCGGGGAGCTGTTTTTT. The chain has TRBV14 and TRBJ2-2; 9 bases agree with TRBD1. Germline assignment: CDR1 SGHDN and CDR2 FVKESK. The length of the CDR3 is 16 residues. J lost 0 bases, V lost 3 bases, and 2 bases had no gene match. Full variable domain (outside the CDR3, taken from reference TRBV14 and TRBJ2-2): EAGVTQFPSHSVIEKGQTVTLRCDPISGHDNLYWYRRVMGKEIKFLLHFVKESKQDESGMPNNRFLAERTGGTYSTLKVQPAELEDSGVYFCASSQWTGANTGELFFGEGSRLTVL.

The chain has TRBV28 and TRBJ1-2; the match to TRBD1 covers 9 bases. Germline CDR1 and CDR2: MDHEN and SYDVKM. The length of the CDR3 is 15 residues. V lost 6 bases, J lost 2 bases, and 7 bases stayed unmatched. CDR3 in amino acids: CASSPWDRDNYGYTF. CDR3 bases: TGTGCCAGCAGCCCCTGGGACAGGGACAACTATGGCTACACCTTC.

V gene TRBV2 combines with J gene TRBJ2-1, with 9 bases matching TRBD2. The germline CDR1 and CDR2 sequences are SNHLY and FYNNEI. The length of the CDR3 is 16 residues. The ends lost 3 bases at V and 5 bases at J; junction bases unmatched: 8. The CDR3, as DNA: TGTGCCAGCAGTGACGAGGGGCGCGGGAGGGACAATGAGCAGTTCTTC. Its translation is CASSDEGRGRDNEQFF. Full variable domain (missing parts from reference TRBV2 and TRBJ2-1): EPEVTQTPSHQVTQMGQEVILRCVPISNHLYFYWYRQILGQKVEFLVSFYNNEISEKSEIFDDQFSVERPDGSNFTLKIRSTKLEDSAMYFCASSDEGRGRDNEQFFGPGTRLTVL.

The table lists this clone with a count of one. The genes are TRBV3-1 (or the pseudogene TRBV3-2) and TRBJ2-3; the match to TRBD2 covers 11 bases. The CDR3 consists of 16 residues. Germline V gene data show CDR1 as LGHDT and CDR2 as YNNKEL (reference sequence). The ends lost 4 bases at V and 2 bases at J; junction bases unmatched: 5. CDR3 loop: CASSRASGRPTDTQYF. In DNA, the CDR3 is TGTGCCAGCAGCCGGGCTAGCGGGAGGCCCACAGATACGCAGTATTTT.

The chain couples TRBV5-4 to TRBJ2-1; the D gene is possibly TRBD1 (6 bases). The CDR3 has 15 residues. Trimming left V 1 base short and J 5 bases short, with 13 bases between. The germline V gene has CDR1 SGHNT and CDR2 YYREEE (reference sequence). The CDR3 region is CASSLRRQGNNEQFF. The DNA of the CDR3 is TGTGCCAGCAGCTTGAGACGGCAGGGGAACAATGAGCAGTTCTTC.

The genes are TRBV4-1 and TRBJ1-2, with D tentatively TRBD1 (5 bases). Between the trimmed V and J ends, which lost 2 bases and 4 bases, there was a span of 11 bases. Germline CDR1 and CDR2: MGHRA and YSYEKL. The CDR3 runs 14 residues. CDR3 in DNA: TGCGCCAGCAGCCAATCGATGACAGTCTATGGCTACACCTTC. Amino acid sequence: CASSQSMTVYGYTF.

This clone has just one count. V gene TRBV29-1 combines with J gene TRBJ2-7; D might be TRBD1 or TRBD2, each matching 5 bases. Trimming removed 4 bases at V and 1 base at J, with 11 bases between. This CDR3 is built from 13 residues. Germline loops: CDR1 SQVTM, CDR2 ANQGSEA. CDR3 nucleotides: TGCAGCGTTGCCGGGACGCTTTCCTACGAGCAGTACTTC. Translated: CSVAGTLSYEQYF.

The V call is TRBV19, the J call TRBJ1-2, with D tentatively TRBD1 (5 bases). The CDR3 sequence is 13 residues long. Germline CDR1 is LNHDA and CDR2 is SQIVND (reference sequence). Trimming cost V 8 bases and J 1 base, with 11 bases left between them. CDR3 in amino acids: CASARGGNYGYTF. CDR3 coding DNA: TGTGCCAGTGCCCGCGGGGGTAACTATGGCTACACCTTC.

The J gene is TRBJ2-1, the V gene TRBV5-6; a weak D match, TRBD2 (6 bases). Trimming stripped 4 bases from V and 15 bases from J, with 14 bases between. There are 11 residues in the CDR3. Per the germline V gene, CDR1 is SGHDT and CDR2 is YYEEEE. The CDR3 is CASSLTSLLFF. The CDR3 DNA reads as TGTGCCAGCAGCCTGACTAGTTTGTTGTTCTTC.

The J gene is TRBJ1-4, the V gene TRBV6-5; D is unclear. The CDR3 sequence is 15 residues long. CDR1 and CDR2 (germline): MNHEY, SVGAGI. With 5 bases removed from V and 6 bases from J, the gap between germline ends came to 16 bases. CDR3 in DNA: TGTGCCAGCAGTAGGTCTCCTCAGATTGATGAAAAACTGTTTTTT. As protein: CASSRSPQIDEKLFF.

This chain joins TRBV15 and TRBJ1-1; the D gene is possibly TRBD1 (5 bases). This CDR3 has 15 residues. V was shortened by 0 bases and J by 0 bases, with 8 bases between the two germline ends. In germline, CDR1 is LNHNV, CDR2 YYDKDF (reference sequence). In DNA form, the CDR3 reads TGTGCCACCAGCAGAGAGGCAGGGCTGAACACTGAAGCTTTCTTT. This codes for CATSREAGLNTEAFF. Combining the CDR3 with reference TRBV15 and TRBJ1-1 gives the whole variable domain DAMVIQNPRYQVTQFGKPVTLSCSQTLNHNVMYWYQQKSSQAPKLLFHYYDKDFNNEADTPDNFQSRRPNTSFCFLDIRSPGLGDTAMYLCATSREAGLNTEAFFGQGTRLTVV.

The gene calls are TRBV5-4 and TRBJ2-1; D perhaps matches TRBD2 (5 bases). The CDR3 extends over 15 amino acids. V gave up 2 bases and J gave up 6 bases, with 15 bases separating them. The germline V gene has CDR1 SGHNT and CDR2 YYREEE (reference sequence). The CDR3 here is CASSLPLANVNEQFF. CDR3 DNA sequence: TGTGCCAGCAGCTTACCTCTAGCTAACGTCAATGAGCAGTTCTTC. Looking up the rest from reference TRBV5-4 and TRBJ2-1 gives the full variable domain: ETGVTQSPTHLIKTRGQQVTLRCSSQSGHNTVSWYQQALGQGPQFIFQYYREEENGRGNFPPRFSGLQFPNYSSELNVNALELDDSALYLCASSLPLANVNEQFFGPGTRLTVL.